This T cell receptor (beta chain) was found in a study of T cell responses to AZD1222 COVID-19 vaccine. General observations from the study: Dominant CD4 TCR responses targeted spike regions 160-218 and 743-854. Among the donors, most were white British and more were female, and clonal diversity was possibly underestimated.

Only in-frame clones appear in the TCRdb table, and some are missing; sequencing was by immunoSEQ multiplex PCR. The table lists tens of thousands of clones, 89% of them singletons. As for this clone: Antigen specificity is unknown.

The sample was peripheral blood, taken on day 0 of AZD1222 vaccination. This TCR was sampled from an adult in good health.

The CDR3: CATSRDPGPPTDTQYF. CDR3 coding DNA: TGTGCCACCAGCAGAGATCCTGGACCCCCCACAGATACGCAGTATTTT. This chain joins TRBV15 and TRBJ2-3; D is ambiguous. This CDR3 region has 16 residues. Germline V CDR1 and CDR2: LNHNV, YYDKDF (reference sequence). V was pared by 0 bases and J by 2 bases, with 12 bases between.